This T cell receptor (beta chain) comes out of a study of CD8+CD57+ T cells in acquired aplastic anemia. Genomic DNA templated the TCR beta VDJ and CDR3 profiling. TCRdb called the reads again in MiXCR, with one record for every CDR3 protein. The table records roughly 200,000 distinct CDR3 sequences, about 60% of them present only once. CDR3 length: 13 amino acids. Trimming removed 5 bases from V and 0 bases from J, with 11 bases in between. Germline loops: CDR1 SQVTM, CDR2 ANQGSEA. Previously, flow cytometry had revealed CD8+CD57+ cell expansion in the patients chosen for sequencing. This clonotype was picked up one time.

The source of this sequence is a human donor with aplastic anemia. This chain joins TRBV29-1 and TRBJ2-7; D is uncertain. Sequences were obtained from sorted CD4+, CD8+, or CD8+CD57+ T cells (not recorded which) from PBMCs. CDR3 sequence reads: CSVPGSSSYEQYF. In DNA, the CDR3 is TGCAGCGTTCCCGGCTCTTCCTCCTACGAGCAGTACTTC.